This T cell receptor beta chain derives from a study of cytomegalovirus exposure and HLA in healthy donors. Study-level findings and limits: In a later analysis, TCR beta V- and J-gene trimming showed a link to a missense DCLRE1C variant. Presence/absence analyses rested on an assumption that sequencing depth was roughly uniform across donors. Common viral pathogens seemed to be connected with several of the most significant clusters, according to a later analysis.

Concerning this clone: Its antigen is unknown.

This CDR3 is built from 17 residues. The germline CDR1 and CDR2 sequences are KGHSH and LQKENI. Trimming at V came to 3 bases and at J to 7 bases, leaving 13 bases not matched to a gene. Each of the donors was a healthy bone marrow donor. Both 60 Vbeta primers and 13 Jbeta primers went into the PCR. The method was immunoSEQ multiplex PCR; TCRdb's version includes in-frame clones alone and lacks a portion of them. This repertoire shows roughly 200,000 clones, 77% found once; its top ten account for approximately 2.6%. The chain has TRBV18 and TRBJ2-1, with 9 bases matching TRBD1. Specimen: PBMCs. The sequence was obtained from a woman aged 55-75 years in good health and CMV-seropositive. The CDR3 is CASSPVVGTGNSNEQFF. The CDR3 DNA sequence: TGTGCCAGCTCACCGGTAGTCGGGACAGGGAATTCTAATGAGCAGTTCTTC.